This T cell receptor beta chain was captured in a study of spatial heterogeneity in lung cancer. Whole-study context: Raw-read counts averaged over ten per unique TCR and UMI combination. The study, taken as a whole, reports: Mutation counts in tumors were tracked by counts of expanded intratumoral alpha and beta TCRs.

By share of the sample, this clonotype is medium-sized. Its antigen is not known. The germline V gene has CDR1 DFQATT and CDR2 SNEGSKA (reference sequence). V lost 6 bases to trimming and J lost 4 bases; unmatched junction nucleotides: 3. This CDR3 region has 13 residues. TCRdb independently ran MiXCR on the 5' RACE reads; one entry per CDR3 protein. Of 6,500 to 8,500 distinct CDR3 sequences in the sample, 3% to 3.5% were seen once. Time point noted: sample taken at primary tumor resection. TCRs were sequenced from unsorted whole RNA of tumor, nontumor lung or PBMC. The chain couples TRBV20-1 to TRBJ2-6; TRBD1 matches at 7 bases. The starting material was lung tumor tissue, obtained at surgery. This clonotype originated in a male donor with early-stage non-small cell lung cancer. This CDR3 reads CSAARGGANVLTF. The CDR3 nucleotides read TGCAGTGCAGCCAGGGGGGGGGCCAACGTCCTGACTTTC.